The present TCR beta chain was sequenced within a study of graft-versus-host responses after intestinal transplantation. About the study: For approximately three years after anti-thymocyte globulin induction, all recipients took tacrolimus and steroids.

Profiling relied on immunoSEQ multiplex PCR, and the TCRdb table lists in-frame clones only, not all of them. The data hold roughly 92,000 clones, with about 88% observed a single time. Germline lookup yields CDR1 SGHTA and CDR2 FQGTGA. Trimming removed 3 bases from V and 4 bases from J; junction bases left unmatched: 7. The CDR3 contains 15 residues. General study points: There was an association between peak levels of circulating GvH clones and early post-transplant HvG declines. GvH clones occurred in recipient marrow; some first appeared in ileum or blood.

This clone showed up just once. Its antigen is unidentified. The material was unstimulated CD4+ T cells sorted from spleen or lymph node cells, obtained before transplant. The sequence came from a human donor who was the organ donor for an intestinal transplant. V is TRBV7-3 and J is TRBJ2-7; 9 bases fit TRBD2. This chain's CDR3 is CASSFHGTSRYEQYF. The CDR3 DNA is TGTGCCAGCAGCTTCCATGGGACTAGCCGGTACGAGCAGTACTTC.